These T cell receptor beta chains were read from a single sample in a study of identical twins. TCRdb reprocessed the 5' RACE reads via MiXCR and lists one record per CDR3 protein. The sample comprises hundreds of thousands of distinct CDR3 sequences, 21% of which are singletons, and roughly 4.3% rests with the top ten. These sequences were also reported in another study, on T cells expressing NK-cell markers.

Material: PBMCs. All receptors derive from a woman in her late teens or twenties in good health. The CDR3 runs from the conserved cysteine through the conserved F or W. A D gene is named only where the DNA matches it firmly. Size is stated for part of the rows, as once, few or many counts, or as a class when the clone is expanded.

d_call	j_call	clone_size	cdr3_length	v_call	cdr3_nt	cdr3_aa
-	TRBJ1-6	-	13	TRBV20-1	TGCAGTGCTAAATCGGGGCGAGAGTCACCCCTCCACTTT	CSAKSGRESPLHF
-	TRBJ2-7	many	14	TRBV5-1	TGCGCCAGCAGCTTGGTGGACAGAGTCGGCGAGCAGTACTTC	CASSLVDRVGEQYF
-	TRBJ1-5	-	15	TRBV7-2	TGTGCCAGCAGCTTAAATCGAGATAGCAATCAGCCCCAGCATTTT	CASSLNRDSNQPQHF
-	TRBJ1-1	few	14	TRBV5-1	TGCGCCAGCAGCTTCGCCAGCGCGAACACTGAAGCTTTCTTT	CASSFASANTEAFF
TRBD2	TRBJ2-7	many	12	TRBV29-1	TGCAGCGTGGAAAAAGGACTAGCCGAGCAGTACTTC	CSVEKGLAEQYF
TRBD1	TRBJ1-2	-	16	TRBV19	TGTGCCAGTAGTACCTGGACAGGGGGGACCGACTATGGCTACACCTTC	CASSTWTGGTDYGYTF
-	TRBJ1-1	-	11	TRBV20-1	TGCAGTGCCAAACTCAACAGTGAAGCTTTCTTT	CSAKLNSEAFF
-	TRBJ2-3	few	17	TRBV29-1	TGCAGCGTTGAAGACCCACCGGGGACGGGGAGCACAGATACGCAGTATTTT	CSVEDPPGTGSTDTQYF
-	TRBJ2-7	-	17	TRBV4-3	TGCGCCAGCAGCCAAGACTTTAGACGCCCCCAGGGCCACGAGCAGTACTTC	CASSQDFRRPQGHEQYF
TRBD1	TRBJ2-2	-	14	TRBV20-1	TGCAGTGCCGTCAGGGGGTCGAACACCGGGGAGCTGTTTTTT	CSAVRGSNTGELFF
-	TRBJ2-7	-	14	TRBV27	TGTGCCAGCAGTTTATACCAGGGGGGCCACGAGCAGTACTTC	CASSLYQGGHEQYF
-	TRBJ2-7	-	13	TRBV7-9	TGTGCCAGCGGAGGGCGGCGCTCCTACGAGCAGTACTTC	CASGGRRSYEQYF
TRBD1	TRBJ2-5	-	12	TRBV10-3	TGTGCCGCCAGGGGGCCACAAGAGACCCAGTACTTC	CAARGPQETQYF
-	TRBJ2-1	few	12	TRBV29-1	TGCAGCGTTGAGCGGGGAGACAATGAGCAGTTCTTC	CSVERGDNEQFF
-	TRBJ2-5	few	14	TRBV24-1	TGTGCCACCAGTGATTTTAGCCGGGAAGAGACCCAGTACTTC	CATSDFSREETQYF
-	TRBJ1-2	-	15	TRBV7-8	TGTGCCAGCACCCTCACGTCGGGAGCTAACTATGGCTACACCTTC	CASTLTSGANYGYTF
TRBD1	TRBJ2-4	-	16	TRBV20-1	TGCAGTGCTAGAGAGACAGGGATTTTGGCCAAAAACATTCAGTACTTC	CSARETGILAKNIQYF
TRBD1	TRBJ1-4	-	14	TRBV12-3/TRBV12-4	TGTGCCAGCGGAACGACAGGGGTTAGTGAAAAACTGTTTTTT	CASGTTGVSEKLFF
TRBD2	TRBJ2-1	-	19	TRBV11-1	TGTGCCAGCAGCGGGGGACTAGCGGGAGAATTTCTTGCCTACAATGAGCAGTTCTTC	CASSGGLAGEFLAYNEQFF
TRBD2	TRBJ2-1	few	14	TRBV12-3/TRBV12-4	TGTGCCAGCAGTACGACTAGCGGAGTCCATGAGCAGTTCTTC	CASSTTSGVHEQFF
-	TRBJ2-6	many	13	TRBV12-3/TRBV12-4	TGTGCCAGCAGCGCGTCTGGGGCCAACGTCCTGACTTTC	CASSASGANVLTF
-	TRBJ2-7	many	11	TRBV9	TGTGCCAGCAGCGTAGGGGACGAGCAGTACTTC	CASSVGDEQYF
TRBD2	TRBJ2-1	-	18	TRBV5-1	TGCGCCAGCAGCTTGTGGCTAGCGGGGGTTCTCTCCTACAATGAGCAGTTCTTC	CASSLWLAGVLSYNEQFF
TRBD1	TRBJ1-1	-	15	TRBV12-3/TRBV12-4	TGTGCCAGCAGGGACAGGGGGTTAATGAACACTGAAGCTTTCTTT	CASRDRGLMNTEAFF
-	TRBJ2-1	-	14	TRBV5-6	TGTGCCAGCACCTCAGTTACAGGAGACAATGAGCAGTTCTTC	CASTSVTGDNEQFF